The rows below give T cell receptor beta chains drawn from one sample of a study of T cell changes during pregnancy in multiple sclerosis. Profiling relied on immunoSEQ multiplex PCR, and the TCRdb table lists in-frame clones only, not all of them. In the table there are about 20,000 clones, roughly nine tenths of which are singletons. Sample: CD8+ T cells from peripheral blood mononuclear cells, taken in the second trimester of pregnancy. The receptors derive from a female donor in good health, enrolled as a control in a pregnancy study. The CDR3 runs from the conserved cysteine through the conserved F or W.

V: TRBV9
length: 14
J: TRBJ2-1
CDR3: CASSAHRTDNEQFF

V: TRBV28
length: 14
J: TRBJ1-5
CDR3: CASSLRGFHQPQHF

V: TRBV27
length: 15
J: TRBJ1-1
CDR3: CASSLGGGGNTEAFF

V: TRBV29-1
length: 15
J: TRBJ2-1
CDR3: CSVEEIGIIGNEQFF

V: TRBV27
length: 15
J: TRBJ2-3
CDR3: CASRGRLAAPDTQYF

V: TRBV6-4
length: 16
J: TRBJ1-6
CDR3: CASSDTGGGDNSPLHF

V: TRBV9
length: 16
J: TRBJ2-5
CDR3: CASSVALREGRETQYF

V: TRBV2
length: 12
J: TRBJ2-2
CDR3: CASIRGTGELFF

V: TRBV6-5
length: 15
J: TRBJ1-2
CDR3: CASSYSRGRLYGYTF

V: TRBV12-5
length: 14
J: TRBJ2-5
CDR3: CASGRQQGSLAQYF

V: TRBV28
length: 14
J: TRBJ1-5
CDR3: CASSFPRESQPQHF

V: TRBV14
length: 16
J: TRBJ1-2
CDR3: CASSQDIGGSPYGYTF

V: TRBV7-9
length: 16
J: TRBJ1-3
CDR3: CASSSHRDSTTNTIYF

V: TRBV28
length: 13
J: TRBJ2-7
CDR3: CASRRDRGYEQYF

V: TRBV28
length: 17
J: TRBJ2-6
CDR3: CASSLEDSGSGANVLTF

V: TRBV27
length: 16
J: TRBJ2-2
CDR3: CASSFSPGQGTGELFF

V: TRBV14
length: 14
J: TRBJ1-1
CDR3: CASSQVSRVGGAFF

V: TRBV25-1
length: 16
J: TRBJ2-1
CDR3: CASSSKAGGNYNEQFF

V: TRBV4-1
length: 22
J: TRBJ2-1
CDR3: CASSQAPGDRSIAGGDRNEQFF

V: TRBV7-8
length: 15
J: TRBJ1-4
CDR3: CASSLALRGSEKLFF

V: TRBV2
length: 13
J: TRBJ1-6
CDR3: CASTRPYNSPLHF

V: TRBV7-9
length: 14
J: TRBJ1-3
CDR3: CASSPTGSGNTIYF

V: TRBV5-5
length: 14
J: TRBJ2-7
CDR3: CASTPGLADYEQYF

V: TRBV6-4
length: 16
J: TRBJ2-1
CDR3: CASSDSLRGGYNEQFF

V: TRBV19
length: 17
J: TRBJ1-3
CDR3: CAHCGDRGYYSGNTIYF

V: TRBV14
length: 15
J: TRBJ2-3
CDR3: CASSLGTSGGDTQYF

V: TRBV7-9
length: 16
J: TRBJ2-7
CDR3: CASSLLGHRGSYEQYF

V: TRBV28
length: 14
J: TRBJ2-1
CDR3: CATHQTGTSDEQFF

V: TRBV7-9
length: 14
J: TRBJ2-1
CDR3: CASSSGTSYNEQFF

V: TRBV9
length: 16
J: TRBJ1-2
CDR3: CASSLHREGLGYGYTF

V: TRBV4-1
length: 14
J: TRBJ2-7
CDR3: CASSQGGAGDEQYF

V: TRBV27
length: 13
J: TRBJ2-7
CDR3: CASSLIGEHEQYF

V: TRBV4-1
length: 14
J: TRBJ2-3
CDR3: CASSNDRNTDTQYF

V: TRBV5-4
length: 15
J: TRBJ2-3
CDR3: CASSRVGGDTDTQYF

V: TRBV6-5
length: 13
J: TRBJ1-1
CDR3: CASSTPGDTEAFF

V: TRBV6-1
length: 14
J: TRBJ2-7
CDR3: CASSELGLAYEQYF

V: TRBV6-4
length: 13
J: TRBJ2-2
CDR3: CASSRVEAGELFF

V: TRBV5-8
length: 11
J: TRBJ1-3
CDR3: CASSFGVTIYF